One and the same sample provided the 13 T cell receptor beta chains below, sequenced in a study of T cell responses to AZD1222 COVID-19 vaccine. Profiling relied on immunoSEQ multiplex PCR, and the TCRdb table lists in-frame clones only, not all of them. The table has roughly 84,000 clones, nearly 90% seen once; the top ten hold more than 1.3%. This specimen was peripheral blood, taken on day 0 of AZD1222 vaccination. These receptors all stem from an adult in good health.

This clone was seen a few times. The genes are TRBV18 and TRBJ2-1; D call uncertain. Germline CDR1 reads KGHSH; CDR2 reads LQKENI. Deletions cut 3 bases from V and 6 bases from J, with 18 bases between. This CDR3 is built from 16 residues. The CDR3 reads CASSPPRESLINEQFF. CDR3 DNA: TGTGCCAGCTCACCCCCAAGGGAATCGTTAATCAATGAGCAGTTCTTC.

The chain uses TRBV19 and TRBJ2-1; TRBD1 might be the D (6 bases). The CDR3 has 16 amino acids. V was pared by 5 bases and J by 0 bases, with 14 bases between. Germline loops: CDR1 LNHDA, CDR2 SQIVND (reference sequence). Here the CDR3 DNA reads TGTGCCAGTAGTGCCACAGGGACCTCCTCCTACAATGAGCAGTTCTTC. Encoded protein: CASSATGTSSYNEQFF.

This clone appeared a single time. This chain joins TRBV10-3 and TRBJ2-1; possibly TRBD1 or TRBD2 for D (6 bases each). Germline lookup yields CDR1 ENHRY and CDR2 SYGVKD. This CDR3 comprises 17 residues. The V and J ends lost 5 bases and 9 bases respectively, with 26 bases between them. This chain's CDR3 is CAISWRDTTSGFSEQFF. The CDR3 nucleotides read TGTGCCATCAGTTGGAGGGACACCACATCAGGTTTCAGTGAGCAGTTCTTC.

The V and J genes are TRBV19 and TRBJ2-7; D may be TRBD1 (5 bases). The germline V gene encodes CDR1 LNHDA and CDR2 SQIVND (reference sequence). V was clipped by 2 bases and J by 2 bases, with 13 bases between them. The CDR3 is made up of 15 amino acids. The CDR3 nucleotides read TGTGCCAGTAGTATAAGGGGCGCAGGGACCTACGAGCAGTACTTC. Encoded protein: CASSIRGAGTYEQYF.

The chain has TRBV5-6 and TRBJ2-7; 9 bases are shared with TRBD2. CDR3 length: 16 residues. After removal of 1 base from V and 7 bases from J, the junction contained 12 bases not matched to a gene. Germline V lookup: CDR1 SGHDT, CDR2 YYEEEE. The CDR3 sequence: CASSLLRTSVEGEQYF. In DNA form, the CDR3 reads TGTGCCAGCAGCTTGTTAAGGACTAGCGTCGAGGGAGAGCAGTACTTC.

The chain is built from TRBV2 and TRBJ1-1; possible D gene TRBD1, 6 bases. This CDR3 spans 15 amino acids. The V end was cut by 3 bases, the J end by 5 bases, with 16 bases between. Germline CDR1 SNHLY, CDR2 FYNNEI. The CDR3 sequence: CASSEQGMTGTEAFF. In nucleotides, the CDR3 is TGTGCCAGCAGTGAGCAGGGGATGACGGGTACTGAAGCTTTCTTT.

The chain employs TRBV28 and TRBJ2-7, with D possibly being TRBD1 (5 bases). CDR3 length: 15 residues. Germline V gene sequence: CDR1 MDHEN, CDR2 SYDVKM. V shed 1 base and J shed 2 bases, with 12 bases lying between them. CDR3 bases: TGTGCCAGCAGTTTATTAGGCGGACAAGCCTACGAGCAGTACTTC. Its translation is CASSLLGGQAYEQYF.

The gene calls are TRBV7-2 and TRBJ1-2; D gene ambiguous. In germline, CDR1 is SGHTA, CDR2 FQGNSA. This CDR3 is built from 14 residues. The germline V and J ends were trimmed by 1 base and 2 bases, with 8 bases remaining between them. The CDR3 reads CASSLGPENYGYTF. The CDR3 DNA follows: TGTGCCAGCAGCTTAGGTCCGGAAAACTATGGCTACACCTTC.

The rearrangement uses TRBV10-2 and TRBJ2-7; TRBD2 is a possible D gene (6 bases). This CDR3 spans 14 amino acids. Germline-derived CDR1 and CDR2 are WSHSY and SAAADI. V was cut by 6 bases and J by 2 bases, with 14 bases left in between. The CDR3 bases are TGCGCCAGCAGCCTTAGCGGAGAAGCCTACGAGCAGTACTTC. Residues: CASSLSGEAYEQYF.

Here the CDR3 reads CASSYSVQGSYEQYF. CDR3 DNA: TGTGCCAGCAGTTACTCGGTCCAGGGGAGTTACGAGCAGTACTTC. The rearrangement links TRBV6-5 to TRBJ2-7; D is perhaps TRBD1 (6 bases). The CDR3 totals 15 residues. V was trimmed by 0 bases and J by 4 bases, leaving 13 bases between them. Germline CDR1 MNHEY, CDR2 SVGAGI.

The J gene is TRBJ1-1, the V gene TRBV10-3; 7 bases map to TRBD1. With 6 bases clipped from V and 11 bases from J, the junction kept 9 bases outside the gene matches. This CDR3 is built from 12 residues. Germline CDR1 ENHRY, CDR2 SYGVKD. In DNA form, the CDR3 reads TGTGCCATCAGGAGCAAGGGGGCAGGCGCTTTCTTT. It encodes CAIRSKGAGAFF.

The CDR3 sequence: CASSSRPQGGNQPQHF. The DNA of the CDR3 is TGTGCCAGCAGCTCTAGGCCACAGGGGGGGAATCAGCCCCAGCATTTT. The chain carries TRBV7-2 and TRBJ1-5; TRBD1 aligns across 8 bases. The CDR3 runs to 16 residues. Germline CDR1 and CDR2: SGHTA and FQGNSA. Unmatched junction bases numbered 9, after V lost 4 bases and J lost 4 bases.

This chain links TRBV18 with TRBJ2-1, with D possibly matching TRBD1 (6 bases). This CDR3 contains 15 residues. Germline V gene data show CDR1 as KGHSH and CDR2 as LQKENI. V was clipped by 5 bases and J by 0 bases, with 11 bases between them. As DNA, the CDR3 is TGTGCCAGCTCAAGACAGGACAGCTCCTACAATGAGCAGTTCTTC. It specifies CASSRQDSSYNEQFF. Combining the CDR3 with reference TRBV18 and TRBJ2-1 gives the whole variable domain NAGVMQNPRHLVRRRGQEARLRCSPMKGHSHVYWYRQLPEEGLKFMVYLQKENIIDESGMPKERFSAEFPKEGPSILRIQQVVRGDSAAYFCASSRQDSSYNEQFFGPGTRLTVL.